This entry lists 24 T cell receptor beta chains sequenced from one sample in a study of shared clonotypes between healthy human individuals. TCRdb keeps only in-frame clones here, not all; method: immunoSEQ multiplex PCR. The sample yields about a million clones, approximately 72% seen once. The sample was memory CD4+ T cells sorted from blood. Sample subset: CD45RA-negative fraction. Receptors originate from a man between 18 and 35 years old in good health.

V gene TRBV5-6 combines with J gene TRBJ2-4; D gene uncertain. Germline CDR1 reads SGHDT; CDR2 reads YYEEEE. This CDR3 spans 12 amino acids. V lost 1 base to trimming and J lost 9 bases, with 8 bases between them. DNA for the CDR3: TGTGCCAGCAGCTTGAGTGACGCCATTCAGTACTTC. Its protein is CASSLSDAIQYF.

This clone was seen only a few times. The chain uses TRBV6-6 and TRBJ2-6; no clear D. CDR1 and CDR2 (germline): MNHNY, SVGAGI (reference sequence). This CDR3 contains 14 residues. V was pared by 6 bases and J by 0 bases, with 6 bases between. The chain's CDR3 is CASRGTSGANVLTF. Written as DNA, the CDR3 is TGTGCCAGCAGGGGTACCTCTGGGGCCAACGTCCTGACTTTC.

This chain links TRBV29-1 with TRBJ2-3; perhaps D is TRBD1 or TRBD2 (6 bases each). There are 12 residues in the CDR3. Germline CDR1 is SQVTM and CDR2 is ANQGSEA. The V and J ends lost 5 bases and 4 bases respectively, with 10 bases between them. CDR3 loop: CSVPRGADTQYF. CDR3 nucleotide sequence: TGCAGCGTTCCGAGGGGGGCAGATACGCAGTATTTT.

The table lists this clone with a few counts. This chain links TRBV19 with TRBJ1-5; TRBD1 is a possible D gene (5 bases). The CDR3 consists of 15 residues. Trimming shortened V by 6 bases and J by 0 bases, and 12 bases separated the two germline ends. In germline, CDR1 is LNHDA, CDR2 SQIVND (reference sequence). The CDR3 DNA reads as TGTGCCAGTAGAGTGGGGACCTTTAGCAATCAGCCCCAGCATTTT. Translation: CASRVGTFSNQPQHF.

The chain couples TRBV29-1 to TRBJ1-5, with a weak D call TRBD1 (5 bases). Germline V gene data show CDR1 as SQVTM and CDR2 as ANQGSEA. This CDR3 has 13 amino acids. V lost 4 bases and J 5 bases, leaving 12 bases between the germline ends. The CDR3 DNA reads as TGCAGCGTTGGGCCAGGGATGGATCAGCCCCAGCATTTT. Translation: CSVGPGMDQPQHF.

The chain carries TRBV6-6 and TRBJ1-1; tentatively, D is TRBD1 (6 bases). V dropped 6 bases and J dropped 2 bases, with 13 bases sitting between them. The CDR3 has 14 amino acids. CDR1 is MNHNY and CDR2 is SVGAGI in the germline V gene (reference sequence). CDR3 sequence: CASRPGAVNTEAFF. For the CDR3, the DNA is TGTGCCAGCAGGCCGGGGGCAGTAAACACTGAAGCTTTCTTT.

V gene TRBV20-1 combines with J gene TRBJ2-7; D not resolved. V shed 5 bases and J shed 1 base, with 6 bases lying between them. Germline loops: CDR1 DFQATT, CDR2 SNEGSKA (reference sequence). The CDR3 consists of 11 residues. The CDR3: CSASVSYEQYF. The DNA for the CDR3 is TGCAGTGCTTCGGTTTCCTACGAGCAGTACTTC.

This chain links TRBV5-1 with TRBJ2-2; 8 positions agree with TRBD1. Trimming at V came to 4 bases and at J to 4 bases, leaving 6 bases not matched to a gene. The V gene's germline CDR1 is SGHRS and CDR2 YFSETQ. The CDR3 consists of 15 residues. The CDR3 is CASSIGQGGTGELFF. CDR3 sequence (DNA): TGCGCCAGCAGCATTGGACAGGGTGGCACCGGGGAGCTGTTTTTT. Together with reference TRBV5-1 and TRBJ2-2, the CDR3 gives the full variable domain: KAGVTQTPRYLIKTRGQQVTLSCSPISGHRSVSWYQQTPGQGLQFLFEYFSETQRNKGNFPGRFSGRQFSNSRSEMNVSTLELGDSALYLCASSIGQGGTGELFFGEGSRLTVL.

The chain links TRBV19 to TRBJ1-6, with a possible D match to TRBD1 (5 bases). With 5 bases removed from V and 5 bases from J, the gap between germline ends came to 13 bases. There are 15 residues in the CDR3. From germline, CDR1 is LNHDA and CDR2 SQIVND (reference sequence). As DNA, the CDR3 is TGTGCCAGTAGTCCCCGAGTAGGGGATAATTCACCCCTCCACTTT. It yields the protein CASSPRVGDNSPLHF.

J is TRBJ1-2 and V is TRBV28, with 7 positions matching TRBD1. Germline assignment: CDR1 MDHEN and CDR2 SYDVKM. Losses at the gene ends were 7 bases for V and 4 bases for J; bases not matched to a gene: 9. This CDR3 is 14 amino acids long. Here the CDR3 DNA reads TGTGCCAGCAACTCCCTGGACAGGACCTATGGCTACACCTTC. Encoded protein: CASNSLDRTYGYTF.

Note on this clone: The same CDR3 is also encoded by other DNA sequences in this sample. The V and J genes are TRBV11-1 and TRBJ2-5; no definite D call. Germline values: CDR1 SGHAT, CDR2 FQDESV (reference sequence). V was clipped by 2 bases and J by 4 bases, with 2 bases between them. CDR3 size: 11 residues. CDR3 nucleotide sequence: TGTGCCAGCAGCTTAAGAGAGACCCAGTACTTC. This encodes CASSLRETQYF.

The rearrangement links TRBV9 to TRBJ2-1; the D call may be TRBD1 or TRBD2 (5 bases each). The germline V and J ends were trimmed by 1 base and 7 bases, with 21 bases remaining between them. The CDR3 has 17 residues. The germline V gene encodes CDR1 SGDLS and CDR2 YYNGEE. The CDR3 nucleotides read TGTGCCAGCAGCGTAATGACGTCGTTTCGAGGGGCAAATGAGCAGTTCTTC. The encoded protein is CASSVMTSFRGANEQFF. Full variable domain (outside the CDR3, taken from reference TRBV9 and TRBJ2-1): DSGVTQTPKHLITATGQRVTLRCSPRSGDLSVYWYQQSLDQGLQFLIQYYNGEERAKGNILERFSAQQFPDLHSELNLSSLELGDSALYFCASSVMTSFRGANEQFFGPGTRLTVL.

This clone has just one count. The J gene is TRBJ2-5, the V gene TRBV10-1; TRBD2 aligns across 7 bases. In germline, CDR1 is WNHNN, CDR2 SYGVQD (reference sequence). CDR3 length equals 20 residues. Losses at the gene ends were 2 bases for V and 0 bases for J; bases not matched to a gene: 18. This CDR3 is CASSEGTRLAGTTHQETQYF. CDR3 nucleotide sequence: TGCGCCAGCAGTGAGGGCACCCGGCTGGCGGGGACTACGCACCAAGAGACCCAGTACTTC.

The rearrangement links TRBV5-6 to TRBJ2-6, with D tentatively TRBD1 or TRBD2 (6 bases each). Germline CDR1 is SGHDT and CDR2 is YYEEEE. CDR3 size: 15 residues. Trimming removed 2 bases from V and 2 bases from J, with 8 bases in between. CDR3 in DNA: TGTGCCAGCAGCTTAGGGGGGACTGGGGCCAACGTCCTGACTTTC. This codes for CASSLGGTGANVLTF.

CDR3 nucleotide sequence: TGCAGCGCAAAGGGACAGACCTACGAGCAGTACTTC. It specifies CSAKGQTYEQYF. The rearrangement uses TRBV29-1 and TRBJ2-7; 7 bases are a match to TRBD1. Per germline, CDR1 SQVTM and CDR2 ANQGSEA. The ends lost 7 bases at V and 2 bases at J; junction bases unmatched: 5. The CDR3 has 12 residues.

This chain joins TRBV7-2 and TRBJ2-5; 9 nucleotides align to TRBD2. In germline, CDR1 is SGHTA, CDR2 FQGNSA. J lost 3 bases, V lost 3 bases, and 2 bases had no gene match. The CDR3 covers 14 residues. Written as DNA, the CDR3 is TGTGCCAGCAGCTTCTTAGCGGGAGAAGAGACCCAGTACTTC. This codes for CASSFLAGEETQYF.

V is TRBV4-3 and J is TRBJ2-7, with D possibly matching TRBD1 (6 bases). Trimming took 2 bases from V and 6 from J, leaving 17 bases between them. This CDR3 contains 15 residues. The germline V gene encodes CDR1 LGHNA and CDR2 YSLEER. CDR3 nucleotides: TGCGCCAGCAGCCAACGACAAATTACAGGGAGCGAGCAGTACTTC. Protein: CASSQRQITGSEQYF.

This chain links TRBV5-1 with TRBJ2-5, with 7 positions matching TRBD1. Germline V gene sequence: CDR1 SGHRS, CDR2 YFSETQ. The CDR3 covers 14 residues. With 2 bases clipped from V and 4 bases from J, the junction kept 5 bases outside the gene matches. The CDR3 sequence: CASSFFGTAETQYF. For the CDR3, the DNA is TGCGCCAGCAGCTTTTTTGGGACAGCAGAGACCCAGTACTTC.

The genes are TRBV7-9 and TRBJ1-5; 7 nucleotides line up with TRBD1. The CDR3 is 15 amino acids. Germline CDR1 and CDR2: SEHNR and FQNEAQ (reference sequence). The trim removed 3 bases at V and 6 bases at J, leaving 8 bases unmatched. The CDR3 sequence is CASSLGDSGSQPQHF. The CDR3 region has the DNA TGTGCCAGCAGCTTGGGGGACAGCGGGTCTCAGCCCCAGCATTTT.

This CDR3 reads CAISGPGTNSPLHF. CDR3 DNA: TGTGCCATCAGTGGGCCCGGGACAAACTCACCCCTCCACTTT. The chain combines TRBV10-3 with TRBJ1-6; D may be TRBD1 (6 bases). Deletions cut 4 bases from V and 10 bases from J, with 14 bases between. The CDR3 has 14 residues. Germline V gene sequence: CDR1 ENHRY, CDR2 SYGVKD.

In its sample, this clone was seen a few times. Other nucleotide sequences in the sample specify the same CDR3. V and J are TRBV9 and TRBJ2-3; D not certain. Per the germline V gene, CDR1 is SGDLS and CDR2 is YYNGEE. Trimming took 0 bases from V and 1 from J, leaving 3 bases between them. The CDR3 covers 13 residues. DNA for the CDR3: TGTGCCAGCAGCGTAGCAGGCACAGATACGCAGTATTTT. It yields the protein CASSVAGTDTQYF.

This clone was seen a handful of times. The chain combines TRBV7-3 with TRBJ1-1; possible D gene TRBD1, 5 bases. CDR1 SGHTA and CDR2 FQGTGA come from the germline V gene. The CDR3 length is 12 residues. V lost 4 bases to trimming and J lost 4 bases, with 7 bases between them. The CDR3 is CASSSGGTEAFF. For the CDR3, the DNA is TGTGCCAGCAGCTCCGGGGGCACTGAAGCTTTCTTT.

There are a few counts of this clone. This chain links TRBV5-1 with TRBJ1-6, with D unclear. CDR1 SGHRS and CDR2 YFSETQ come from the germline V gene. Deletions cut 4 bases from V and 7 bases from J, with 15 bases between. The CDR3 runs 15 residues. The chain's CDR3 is CASSRIPGENSPLHF. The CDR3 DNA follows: TGCGCCAGCAGCCGGATTCCTGGGGAAAATTCACCCCTCCACTTT.

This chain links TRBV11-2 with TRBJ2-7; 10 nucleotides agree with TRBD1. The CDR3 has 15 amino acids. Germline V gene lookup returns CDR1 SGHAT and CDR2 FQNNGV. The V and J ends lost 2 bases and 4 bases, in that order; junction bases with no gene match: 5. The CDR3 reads CASSLPGTGVYEQYF. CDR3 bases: TGTGCCAGCAGCTTACCCGGGACAGGGGTTTACGAGCAGTACTTC.